One and the same sample provided the 27 T cell receptor beta chains below, sequenced in a study of blood T cell repertoires in COVID-19. Measured with immunoSEQ multiplex PCR; TCRdb has only the in-frame clones, and not every one. The table records 90,000 to 100,000 clones, roughly nine tenths of them present only once. Sequenced material: peripheral blood. These receptors came from a man in his 70s with acute or convalescent COVID-19.

A single count supports this clone. The V gene is TRBV5-1, the J gene TRBJ1-1; 7 nucleotides agree with TRBD1. V was pared by 4 bases and J by 4 bases, with 4 bases of the junction left unmatched. This CDR3 spans 13 amino acids. The V gene's germline CDR1 is SGHRS and CDR2 YFSETQ. This CDR3 is CASSVPGGTEAFF. DNA for the CDR3: TGCGCCAGCAGCGTCCCAGGGGGCACTGAAGCTTTCTTT. Full variable domain (outside the CDR3, taken from reference TRBV5-1 and TRBJ1-1): KAGVTQTPRYLIKTRGQQVTLSCSPISGHRSVSWYQQTPGQGLQFLFEYFSETQRNKGNFPGRFSGRQFSNSRSEMNVSTLELGDSALYLCASSVPGGTEAFFGQGTRLTVV.

This clone was observed a few times. V gene TRBV19 combines with J gene TRBJ1-2, with 9 bases identical to TRBD1. The CDR3 is 14 amino acids. Looked up from germline, CDR1 is LNHDA and CDR2 is SQIVND (reference sequence). Trimming removed 6 bases from V and 7 bases from J; junction bases left unmatched: 9. In DNA form, the CDR3 reads TGTGCCAGTAGGCACCGGGACAGGGATGCTGGCTACACCTTC. As protein: CASRHRDRDAGYTF.

The rearrangement joins TRBV19 to TRBJ2-6, with TRBD1 matching over 7 bases. With V trimmed by 3 bases and J by 0 bases, 17 bases remained unmatched. The V gene's germline CDR1 is LNHDA and CDR2 SQIVND (reference sequence). This CDR3 contains 21 residues. The CDR3 spells CASSIPFGQVPLHSGANVLTF. CDR3 coding DNA: TGTGCCAGTAGTATCCCTTTTGGACAGGTACCTCTCCACTCTGGGGCCAACGTCCTGACTTTC.

The rearrangement links TRBV28 to TRBJ1-3; the D gene is possibly TRBD1 (5 bases). Germline CDR1 and CDR2: MDHEN and SYDVKM. The length of the CDR3 is 15 residues. The V end lost 5 bases, the J end lost 4 bases, and 15 bases lay between the germline ends. CDR3 residues: CASSPSGVEGNTIYF. CDR3 in DNA: TGTGCCAGCAGTCCCTCGGGGGTTGAAGGAAACACCATATATTTT.

This rearrangement joins TRBV11-2 to TRBJ1-3, with a tentative D call TRBD1 (5 bases). With 1 base removed from V and 1 base from J, the gap between germline ends came to 8 bases. Germline V gives CDR1 SGHAT, CDR2 FQNNGV. The CDR3 is made up of 15 amino acids. CDR3 bases: TGTGCCAGCAGCTTAGGCGGGGGTTCTGGAAACACCATATATTTT. This translates into CASSLGGGSGNTIYF.

V usage is TRBV19 and J usage is TRBJ1-1; no clear D. The germline V gene has CDR1 LNHDA and CDR2 SQIVND (reference sequence). The CDR3 runs 13 residues. The ends were cut back, 3 bases at V and 0 bases at J, with 5 bases in the middle. The CDR3: CASSMRLNTEAFF. The CDR3 DNA reads as TGTGCCAGTAGTATGAGGTTGAACACTGAAGCTTTCTTT.

This chain joins TRBV30 and TRBJ1-3, with 8 bases identical to TRBD1. CDR1 is GTSNPN, CDR2 SVGIG, per germline (reference sequence). CDR3 length equals 14 residues. V was clipped by 2 bases and J by 6 bases; unmatched bases: 6. CDR3 in DNA: TGTGCCTGGAGTCCCGACAGGGGAGTAAACACCATATATTTT. Translating gives CAWSPDRGVNTIYF.

This clone was detected only a few times. Other nucleotide sequences from this sample produce the same CDR3. The chain is built from TRBV9 and TRBJ2-7, with a tentative D call TRBD2 (6 bases). Germline values: CDR1 SGDLS, CDR2 YYNGEE. This CDR3 region has 12 residues. V lost 3 bases and J lost 3, with 7 bases in between. The chain's CDR3 is CASSAGGYEQYF. DNA for the CDR3: TGTGCCAGCAGCGCCGGGGGCTACGAGCAGTACTTC. The full variable domain, with the rest looked up from reference TRBV9 and TRBJ2-7, is DSGVTQTPKHLITATGQRVTLRCSPRSGDLSVYWYQQSLDQGLQFLIQYYNGEERAKGNILERFSAQQFPDLHSELNLSSLELGDSALYFCASSAGGYEQYFGPGTRLTVT.

The chain links TRBV30 to TRBJ1-4; D unclear. Looked up from germline, CDR1 is GTSNPN and CDR2 is SVGIG (reference sequence). With 3 bases removed from V and 7 bases from J, the gap between germline ends came to 12 bases. CDR3 length equals 13 residues. The CDR3 is CAWSPGQIEKLFF. The DNA for the CDR3 is TGTGCCTGGAGCCCTGGGCAGATTGAAAAACTGTTTTTT. Drawing the rest from reference TRBV30 and TRBJ1-4, the complete variable domain is SQTIHQWPATLVQPVGSPLSLECTVEGTSNPNLYWYRQAAGRGLQLLFYSVGIGQISSEVPQNLSASRPQDRQFILSSKKLLLSDSGFYLCAWSPGQIEKLFFGSGTQLSVL.

The chain carries TRBV7-8 and TRBJ1-6, with D perhaps TRBD1 (5 bases). V was pared by 3 bases and J by 0 bases, with 12 bases between. The CDR3 contains 17 residues. The germline V gene encodes CDR1 SGHVS and CDR2 FQNEAQ. Here the CDR3 DNA reads TGTGCCAGCAGCTTGTCACAGGCCAGCTCCTATAATTCACCCCTCCACTTT. This sequence encodes CASSLSQASSYNSPLHF.

The rearrangement uses TRBV12-3 or TRBV12-4 and TRBJ1-2, with no clear D. This CDR3 spans 10 amino acids. V lost 7 bases to trimming and J lost 9 bases, with 9 bases between them. The chain's CDR3 is CASKGGSYTF. The CDR3 nucleotides read TGTGCCAGCAAAGGCGGGAGCTACACCTTC.

The chain is built from TRBV6-6 and TRBJ2-1, with 9 bases fitting TRBD1. Germline V gene lookup returns CDR1 MNHNY and CDR2 SVGAGI (reference sequence). This CDR3 has 17 amino acids. V was clipped by 5 bases and J by 3 bases; unmatched bases: 11. Here the CDR3 reads CASSQWPGQGIYNEQFF. CDR3 DNA sequence: TGTGCCAGCAGTCAATGGCCGGGACAGGGTATCTACAATGAGCAGTTCTTC.

The CDR3 DNA reads as TGTGCCAGTAGAAAGGACAGGGGGCTGGATACGCAGTATTTT. Translating gives CASRKDRGLDTQYF. The rearrangement links TRBV19 to TRBJ2-3; the match to TRBD1 covers 11 bases. Germline assignment: CDR1 LNHDA and CDR2 SQIVND (reference sequence). The CDR3 contains 14 residues. The trim removed 6 bases at V and 6 bases at J, leaving 5 bases unmatched.

V and J are TRBV5-6 and TRBJ1-2, with D unclear. Germline V gene data show CDR1 as SGHDT and CDR2 as YYEEEE. The CDR3 length is 14 residues. With 2 bases removed from V and 4 bases from J, the gap between germline ends came to 12 bases. CDR3 coding DNA: TGTGCCAGCAGCTTAATCAGCGGATCCTATGGCTACACCTTC. Its protein product is CASSLISGSYGYTF.

This sequence joins TRBV7-8 and TRBJ1-1; D is possibly TRBD1 (6 bases). Trimming removed 8 bases at V and 2 bases at J, with 12 bases between. The CDR3 covers 13 residues. The V gene's germline CDR1 is SGHVS and CDR2 FQNEAQ. This CDR3 reads CASQRGGNTEAFF. The DNA of the CDR3 is TGTGCCAGCCAGAGGGGGGGTAACACTGAAGCTTTCTTT.

The chain employs TRBV5-1 and TRBJ2-5; the D gene is possibly TRBD1 (6 bases). CDR3 size: 13 residues. V was trimmed by 1 base and J by 5 bases, leaving 9 bases between them. Per the germline V gene, CDR1 is SGHRS and CDR2 is YFSETQ. This chain's CDR3 is CASSLYRVETQYF. CDR3 DNA sequence: TGCGCCAGCAGCTTGTACAGGGTTGAGACCCAGTACTTC.

J is TRBJ2-3 and V is TRBV6-5; D is unclear. V gave up 5 bases and J gave up 0 bases, with 12 bases separating them. This CDR3 contains 15 residues. Germline assignment: CDR1 MNHEY and CDR2 SVGAGI. CDR3 DNA sequence: TGTGCCAGCAGTATGACAACCCCTAGCACAGATACGCAGTATTTT. Residues: CASSMTTPSTDTQYF.

The chain carries TRBV6-4 and TRBJ2-2, with D possibly matching TRBD1 (5 bases). V was clipped by 2 bases and J by 5 bases, with 9 bases between them. The CDR3 loop spans 14 amino acids. Looked up from germline, CDR1 is MRHNA and CDR2 is SNTAGT. Here the CDR3 reads CASSDDWTTGELFF. The CDR3 DNA sequence: TGTGCCAGCAGTGACGACTGGACAACCGGGGAGCTGTTTTTT.

The chain employs TRBV5-1 and TRBJ1-2; TRBD1 aligns across 8 bases. Germline V gene data show CDR1 as SGHRS and CDR2 as YFSETQ. The CDR3 runs 14 residues. Trimming removed 4 bases from V and 9 bases from J; junction bases left unmatched: 11. CDR3 sequence reads: CASSTGQGHTRYTF. CDR3 DNA: TGCGCCAGCAGCACAGGACAGGGTCACACGCGCTACACCTTC. The full variable domain, completed using reference TRBV5-1 and TRBJ1-2, is KAGVTQTPRYLIKTRGQQVTLSCSPISGHRSVSWYQQTPGQGLQFLFEYFSETQRNKGNFPGRFSGRQFSNSRSEMNVSTLELGDSALYLCASSTGQGHTRYTFGSGTRLTVV.

The V and J genes are TRBV10-3 and TRBJ2-7, with D possibly TRBD1 on 6 matching bases. Germline V CDR1 and CDR2: ENHRY, SYGVKD. There are 17 residues in the CDR3. V shed 2 bases and J shed 2 bases, with 19 bases lying between them. The CDR3 coding sequence is TGTGCCATCAGTGAGGGTGGGAATATGGGACAACCCTACGAGCAGTACTTC. Translation: CAISEGGNMGQPYEQYF.

This chain connects TRBV3-1 (or the pseudogene TRBV3-2) to TRBJ1-1; D unclear. The CDR3 runs 16 residues. V dropped 0 bases and J dropped 2 bases, with 13 bases sitting between them. Germline CDR1 is LGHDT and CDR2 is YNNKEL (reference sequence). The CDR3 bases are TGTGCCAGCAGCCAAGAAGCGGGCAACCGAAACACTGAAGCTTTCTTT. Translation: CASSQEAGNRNTEAFF.

V gene TRBV30 combines with J gene TRBJ2-3, with D perhaps matching TRBD2 (6 bases). V dropped 3 bases and J dropped 2 bases, with 15 bases sitting between them. CDR1 GTSNPN and CDR2 SVGIG come from the germline V gene (reference sequence). The CDR3 length is 15 residues. This CDR3 is CAWSPRDFLTDTQYF. The CDR3 DNA reads TGTGCCTGGAGCCCCCGGGACTTTCTCACAGATACGCAGTATTTT.

The J gene is TRBJ1-6, the V gene TRBV4-1, with D possibly being TRBD1 (6 bases). The CDR3 is 16 residues long. Germline V lookup: CDR1 MGHRA, CDR2 YSYEKL. Between the trimmed V and J ends, which lost 0 bases and 10 bases, there was a span of 16 bases. In DNA form, the CDR3 reads TGCGCCAGCAGCCAAGAATCGGCATCCAGGGGCTCACCCCTCCACTTT. It translates to CASSQESASRGSPLHF.

This chain uses TRBV28 with TRBJ1-2, with TRBD1 identical over 7 bases. The CDR3 has 13 residues. J was trimmed by 7 bases and V by 6 bases; bases with no gene match: 8. CDR1 and CDR2 (germline): MDHEN, SYDVKM. Here the CDR3 reads CASRWVRGSGYTF. In DNA, the CDR3 is TGTGCCAGCAGATGGGTCAGGGGGTCTGGCTACACCTTC.

V and J are TRBV29-1 and TRBJ2-1, with 7 bases that match TRBD1. The V gene end was trimmed by 6 bases and the J gene end by 5 bases; junction bases not matched to a gene: 10. Germline CDR1 SQVTM, CDR2 ANQGSEA. The CDR3 runs 14 residues. Here the CDR3 DNA reads TGCAGCGTCGCCGGGACCGACAGGGACAATGAGCAGTTCTTC. Translating gives CSVAGTDRDNEQFF.

The rearrangement links TRBV9 to TRBJ2-2, with D tentatively TRBD2 (5 bases). Germline V CDR1 and CDR2: SGDLS, YYNGEE. Trimming took 3 bases from V and 1 from J, leaving 10 bases between them. This CDR3 region has 15 residues. In DNA, the CDR3 is TGTGCCAGCAGCGGAGGGCGGTTGAACACCGGGGAGCTGTTTTTT. Protein sequence: CASSGGRLNTGELFF.

The J gene is TRBJ1-2, the V gene TRBV28; 7 bases are a match to TRBD1. The germline V gene has CDR1 MDHEN and CDR2 SYDVKM. The length of the CDR3 is 12 residues. V was pared by 8 bases and J by 7 bases, with 7 bases of the junction left unmatched. For the CDR3, the DNA is TGTGCCAGCGGGCAGGGGGTGGGTGGCTACACCTTC. This translates into CASGQGVGGYTF.